This TCR beta chain was obtained from a study of T-cell reconstitution after alpha-beta-depleted transplantation in children. Regarding the study as a whole: Several patients had high TCRbeta diversity at day 60; it came from surviving recipient T cells and thymic progenitors. Newly produced T cells mostly provided counts and TCRbeta diversity after one year, as hyperexpanded clones declined.

CDR3 length equals 13 residues. Trimming removed 2 bases from V and 6 bases from J, with 8 bases in between. Germline V CDR1 and CDR2: SGHTA, FQGNSA. Unique molecular identifiers were incorporated into the prepared TCRbeta library. Via MiXCR, TCRdb re-called the PCR reads, giving one row per CDR3 protein. The sample consists of under 450,000 distinct CDR3 sequences, around 15% of them appearing once. About this clonotype: What it binds is not known.

This specimen consisted of PBMCs, mostly from graft donor cells, obtained 360 days after TCRalphabeta/CD19-depleted stem cell transplant. This receptor was identified in a boy less than two years old who had a stem cell transplant for Wiskott-Aldrich syndrome, so the T cells may come from the graft donor. The V call is TRBV7-2, the J call TRBJ2-4; D perhaps matches TRBD2 (6 bases). This CDR3 is CASSLRETNIQYF. In DNA, the CDR3 is TGTGCCAGCAGCTTACGGGAGACAAACATTCAGTACTTC.